This entry is about one TCR beta chain. This sample is part of a study of blood T cell repertoires in COVID-19. Trimming shortened V by 11 bases and J by 0 bases, and 11 bases separated the two germline ends. The CDR3 loop spans 13 amino acids. Either two negative PCRs, clearance, or symptom resolution qualified Cohort 3 donors as recovered. Method: immunoSEQ multiplex PCR; TCRdb's copy keeps in-frame clones and lacks some. The sample contains roughly 200,000 clones, more than 70% of which appear only once. The sequenced sample consisted of PBMCs or T cells enriched from blood (not recorded which). The V call is TRBV12-3 or TRBV12-4, the J call TRBJ2-1; weak D call: TRBD2 (5 bases). The clonotype comes from a man aged 40-49 years who had recovered from COVID-19. DNA for the CDR3: TGTGCCCTCGGGGTAAGCTCCTACAATGAGCAGTTCTTC. Protein: CALGVSSYNEQFF.